A single sample gave rise to the 31 T cell receptor beta chains below, sequenced in a study of T cells after yellow fever vaccination. TCRdb re-called the 5' RACE reads through MiXCR, storing one row per CDR3 protein. Of around 350,000 distinct CDR3 sequences listed, about 6.2% are singletons. Specimen: PBMCs, collected 5 days after the yellow fever booster vaccination. The receptors come from a man aged 30 to 39 who received the YFV17D yellow fever vaccine.

This clonotype has more than one count but fewer than ten. The chain joins TRBV15 to TRBJ2-6; 8 nucleotides match TRBD1. The CDR3 sequence is 17 residues long. The V segment lost 4 bases and the J segment 3 bases; nucleotides outside the gene matches: 8. Germline CDR1 is LNHNV and CDR2 is YYDKDF (reference sequence). In nucleotides, the CDR3 is TGTGCCACCAGCACTATCGACAGGGGCGGTGGGGCCAACGTCCTGACTTTC. Encoded protein: CATSTIDRGGGANVLTF.

The chain recombines TRBV20-1 with TRBJ2-7; TRBD2 agrees at 15 bases. The CDR3 length is 13 residues. With V trimmed by 3 bases and J by 12 bases, 6 bases remained unmatched. CDR1 is DFQATT and CDR2 is SNEGSKA in the germline V gene (reference sequence). The CDR3 sequence: CSARGTSGRRLYF. CDR3 sequence (DNA): TGCAGTGCTAGGGGGACTAGCGGGAGGAGGCTGTACTTC.

This chain links TRBV6-5 with TRBJ1-1; 10 nucleotides agree with TRBD1. The germline CDR1 and CDR2 sequences are MNHEY and SVGAGI. The CDR3 covers 16 residues. V shed 2 bases, J shed 5 bases, and the junction held 8 bases outside the gene matches. Written as DNA, the CDR3 is TGTGCCAGCAGTTACCATAGACAGGGGGCTCGTACTGAAGCTTTCTTT. It specifies CASSYHRQGARTEAFF.

This clonotype showed up many times. The chain links TRBV13 to TRBJ2-1; a possible D gene is TRBD2 (6 bases). The CDR3 has 14 amino acids. Trimming cost V 1 base and J 4 bases, with 8 bases left between them. Germline V CDR1 and CDR2: PRHDT, FYEKMQ (reference sequence). The CDR3 bases are TGTGCCAGCAGCTTAGCGGGAGATTACAATGAGCAGTTCTTC. It specifies CASSLAGDYNEQFF. Full variable domain (rest looked up from reference TRBV13 and TRBJ2-1): AAGVIQSPRHLIKEKRETATLKCYPIPRHDTVYWYQQGPGQDPQFLISFYEKMQSDKGSIPDRFSAQQFSDYHSELNMSSLELGDSALYFCASSLAGDYNEQFFGPGTRLTVL.

This clonotype was seen only a few times. The CDR3 DNA reads as TGTGCCAGCAGACTAAGCGGGGGCACAGATACGCAGTATTTT. Its protein is CASRLSGGTDTQYF. The V and J genes are TRBV7-2 and TRBJ2-3; 7 nucleotides line up with TRBD2. The length of the CDR3 is 14 residues. Germline CDR1 SGHTA, CDR2 FQGNSA. With 6 bases clipped from V and 1 base from J, the junction kept 4 bases outside the gene matches.

The V call is TRBV29-1, the J call TRBJ2-1; a weak D match, TRBD1 (6 bases). Trimming shortened V by 3 bases and J by 6 bases, and 9 bases separated the two germline ends. The CDR3 runs to 12 residues. Germline CDR1 and CDR2: SQVTM and ANQGSEA. Here the CDR3 DNA reads TGCAGCGTTGAGGGCAGGGGCAATGAGCAGTTCTTC. Translated, it gives CSVEGRGNEQFF.

This clonotype appeared many times. The chain links TRBV30 to TRBJ2-6, with 9 bases that match TRBD1. The CDR3 spans 18 residues. Germline V CDR1 and CDR2: GTSNPN, SVGIG (reference sequence). J was trimmed by 0 bases and V by 8 bases; bases with no gene match: 14. The DNA of the CDR3 is TGTGCCCGAAATTTGGGACAGGGCACAAGCTCTGGGGCCAACGTCCTGACTTTC. This translates into CARNLGQGTSSGANVLTF.

The J gene is TRBJ2-1, the V gene TRBV11-2, with 11 nucleotides matching TRBD2. Trimming took 3 bases from V and 0 from J; bases not matched to a gene: 7. The CDR3 length is 18 residues. CDR1 and CDR2 from the germline V gene are SGHAT and FQNNGV. The CDR3 protein is CASSFGTSGPNSYNEQFF. For the CDR3, the DNA is TGTGCCAGCAGCTTCGGGACTAGCGGCCCAAACTCCTACAATGAGCAGTTCTTC.

This clonotype was counted at least ten times. This chain connects TRBV20-1 to TRBJ2-7; D assignment may be TRBD1 or TRBD2 (7 bases each). The CDR3 covers 16 residues. The germline CDR1 and CDR2 sequences are DFQATT and SNEGSKA (reference sequence). V was cut by 7 bases and J by 2 bases, with 24 bases left in between. CDR3 loop: CSVQGDGSGAPYEQYF. The CDR3, as DNA: TGCAGTGTTCAGGGGGACGGGAGCGGGGCCCCCTACGAGCAGTACTTC.

The CDR3 loop is CASSYRAESSYNEQFF. The CDR3 DNA reads as TGTGCCAGCAGTTACAGGGCTGAAAGCTCCTACAATGAGCAGTTCTTC. The J gene is TRBJ2-1, the V gene TRBV6-5; unclear D gene. This CDR3 comprises 16 residues. The V gene lost 2 bases and the J gene lost 0 bases, with 11 bases spanning the gap. Germline CDR1 MNHEY, CDR2 SVGAGI.

This clonotype has just a few counts. The chain is built from TRBV7-2 and TRBJ2-7, with 10 bases matching TRBD2. CDR3 length: 15 residues. Germline-derived CDR1 and CDR2 are SGHTA and FQGNSA. Trimming at V came to 4 bases and at J to 3 bases, leaving 6 bases not matched to a gene. CDR3 loop: CASSSVLAGGYEQYF. CDR3 DNA: TGTGCCAGCAGCTCCGTCTTAGCGGGAGGCTACGAGCAGTACTTC.

This clonotype has a count of ten or more. This chain links TRBV18 with TRBJ2-1, with 11 bases matching TRBD2. V lost 3 bases, J lost 9 bases, and 10 bases stayed unmatched. This CDR3 has 16 amino acids. In germline, CDR1 is KGHSH, CDR2 LQKENI. The CDR3 DNA sequence: TGTGCCAGCTCACCCCTACTAGCGGGAGTAGGCGGTGAGCAGTTCTTC. Its protein product is CASSPLLAGVGGEQFF.

Many counts were recorded for this clonotype. This chain connects TRBV11-2 to TRBJ2-7, with TRBD1 matching over 12 bases. Trimming took 5 bases from V and 3 from J; bases not matched to a gene: 14. The CDR3 has 18 residues. CDR1 SGHAT and CDR2 FQNNGV come from the germline V gene. The CDR3 nucleotides are TGTGCCAGCAGCCCTAGAGGCCTGGGGACAGGGGGCTTCTACGAGCAGTACTTC. It translates to CASSPRGLGTGGFYEQYF.

The chain uses TRBV20-1 and TRBJ2-2; TRBD1 matches 9 bases. V was clipped by 5 bases and J by 4 bases; unmatched bases: 11. Germline CDR1 DFQATT, CDR2 SNEGSKA (reference sequence). CDR3 length equals 16 residues. The CDR3 region is CSAPDRGRAVTGELFF. CDR3 nucleotide sequence: TGCAGTGCTCCGGACAGGGGTAGAGCTGTCACCGGGGAGCTGTTTTTT.

In this sample, this clonotype turned up a few times. The rearrangement links TRBV12-3 or TRBV12-4 to TRBJ2-5, with D possibly being TRBD2 (5 bases). This CDR3 region has 12 residues. V lost 7 bases and J 8 bases, leaving 14 bases between the germline ends. The CDR3 sequence: CASITDSGTQYF. The CDR3 DNA sequence: TGTGCCAGCATTACCGACTCGGGAACCCAGTACTTC.

Many counts were recorded for this clonotype. The CDR3: CASSLTGAAYNEQFF. The CDR3 region has the DNA TGTGCCAGCAGTCTAACAGGGGCTGCCTACAATGAGCAGTTCTTC. The chain uses TRBV7-2 and TRBJ2-1, with 7 bases fitting TRBD1. This CDR3 spans 15 amino acids. Germline V gene lookup returns CDR1 SGHTA and CDR2 FQGNSA. V was clipped by 6 bases and J by 2 bases; unmatched bases: 7.

The rearrangement links TRBV2 to TRBJ2-1; 11 bases map to TRBD1. Trimming removed 5 bases from V and 6 bases from J; junction bases left unmatched: 6. Looked up from germline, CDR1 is SNHLY and CDR2 is FYNNEI. The CDR3 has 15 amino acids. This CDR3 reads CASSLGQGAGNEQFF. The CDR3 DNA sequence: TGTGCCAGCAGTTTAGGACAGGGGGCTGGCAATGAGCAGTTCTTC.

This clonotype has at least ten counts. V and J are TRBV20-1 and TRBJ1-6; D remains unclear. Germline values: CDR1 DFQATT, CDR2 SNEGSKA (reference sequence). The length of the CDR3 is 14 residues. Trimming removed 4 bases from V and 7 bases from J, with 14 bases in between. The DNA for the CDR3 is TGCAGTGCTACGAGCCGACGGACGAATTCACCCCTCCACTTT. Amino acids: CSATSRRTNSPLHF.

In this sample, this clonotype turned up a few times. Written as DNA, the CDR3 is TGTGCCAGTAGTATCACCGGCATTCAGGGCTACACCTTC. It translates to CASSITGIQGYTF. The chain combines TRBV19 with TRBJ1-2, with D uncertain. Looked up from germline, CDR1 is LNHDA and CDR2 is SQIVND (reference sequence). This CDR3 region has 13 residues. V was cut by 3 bases and J by 8 bases, with 13 bases left in between.

This clonotype was found many times. The V gene is TRBV5-1, the J gene TRBJ2-7; D gene uncertain. The germline CDR1 and CDR2 sequences are SGHRS and YFSETQ. Trimming removed 0 bases at V and 4 bases at J, with 11 bases between. The CDR3 contains 14 residues. CDR3 residues: CASSLGGTRYEQYF. CDR3 DNA: TGCGCCAGCAGCTTGGGGGGAACCAGGTACGAGCAGTACTTC.

Concerning this clonotype: The conserved closing phenylalanine or tryptophan is absent in this CDR3, likely reflecting a read error. The J gene is TRBJ2-3, the V gene TRBV20-1; D gene uncertain. Trimming removed 5 bases at V and 2 bases at J, with 11 bases between. From germline, CDR1 is DFQATT and CDR2 SNEGSKA (reference sequence). This CDR3 is built from 13 residues. The CDR3 nucleotides read TGCAGTGCTCCCGTCGGAACCACAGATACGCAGTATTTA. It yields the protein CSAPVGTTDTQYL.

The rearrangement joins TRBV20-1 to TRBJ2-7; TRBD2 is a possible D gene (6 bases). Trimming pared 5 bases from V and 3 bases from J, leaving 17 bases between. From germline, CDR1 is DFQATT and CDR2 SNEGSKA (reference sequence). CDR3 size: 14 residues. The DNA for the CDR3 is TGCAGTGCTGGACCTGGGGGACTTCTCTACGAGCAGTACTTC. This sequence encodes CSAGPGGLLYEQYF.

CDR3 DNA sequence: TGTGCCAGCAGCTTCGGGGACGGTGACTACGAGCAGTACTTC. It yields the protein CASSFGDGDYEQYF. This chain uses TRBV9 with TRBJ2-7; D is perhaps TRBD1 or TRBD2 (5 bases each). V lost 4 bases to trimming and J lost 3 bases, with 14 bases between them. The CDR3 runs to 14 residues. CDR1 and CDR2 from the germline V gene are SGDLS and YYNGEE.

This clonotype has a handful of counts. This chain connects TRBV24-1 to TRBJ2-5; TRBD1 is a possible D gene (6 bases). The germline V gene encodes CDR1 KGHDR and CDR2 SFDVKD. V lost 2 bases and J lost 1, with 10 bases in between. This CDR3 is built from 15 residues. The CDR3 nucleotides are TGTGCCACCAGTGATTCTGGGACACCCCAAGAGACCCAGTACTTC. Translating it yields CATSDSGTPQETQYF.

The CDR3 region has the DNA TGTGCCAGCAGTTACTCATACACCGGGGAGCTGTTTTTT. This codes for CASSYSYTGELFF. The rearrangement uses TRBV6-5 and TRBJ2-2; D ambiguous. V was trimmed by 0 bases and J by 3 bases, leaving 2 bases between them. CDR1 MNHEY and CDR2 SVGAGI come from the germline V gene. There are 13 residues in the CDR3.

The gene calls are TRBV4-3 and TRBJ2-1, with D perhaps matching TRBD2 (6 bases). Trimming removed 0 bases from V and 9 bases from J, with 24 bases in between. The CDR3 has 18 amino acids. Per germline, CDR1 LGHNA and CDR2 YSLEER. In DNA form, the CDR3 reads TGCGCCAGCAGCCAAGATCATCTTGAGACTAGTGGGGTCGGTGAGCAGTTCTTC. Its translation is CASSQDHLETSGVGEQFF.

This clonotype was detected many times. The DNA for the CDR3 is TGTGCCAGCTCATGGGACGGGGGAAACGAGCAGTACTTC. Translated, it gives CASSWDGGNEQYF. The rearrangement links TRBV18 to TRBJ2-7, with D perhaps TRBD2 (6 bases). CDR3 length equals 13 residues. Trimming left V 5 bases short and J 5 bases short, with 13 bases between. In germline, CDR1 is KGHSH, CDR2 LQKENI.

This clonotype was seen a few times. This chain's CDR3 is CASSPLGGSSSHEQYF. In DNA form, the CDR3 reads TGTGCCAGCAGCCCCCTAGGCGGGAGCTCGTCCCACGAGCAGTACTTC. J is TRBJ2-7 and V is TRBV7-2; TRBD2 aligns across 7 bases. CDR1 SGHTA and CDR2 FQGNSA come from the germline V gene. CDR3 length equals 16 residues. The junction had 15 bases not matched to a gene; V was cut back by 5 bases and J by 5 bases.

Written as DNA, the CDR3 is TGCGCCAGCAGCCAAGATAGGATATTCGCCGGGGAGCTGTTTTTT. It specifies CASSQDRIFAGELFF. The V and J genes are TRBV4-3 and TRBJ2-2; D is unresolved. In germline, CDR1 is LGHNA, CDR2 YSLEER. Trimming took 0 bases from V and 6 from J, leaving 11 bases between them. The CDR3 has 15 amino acids.

This clonotype was seen at least ten times. The chain has TRBV10-3 and TRBJ2-3; 10 bases align to TRBD2. Trimming cost V 5 bases and J 5 bases; bases outside gene matches: 7. Germline V lookup: CDR1 ENHRY, CDR2 SYGVKD. The CDR3 has 15 residues. The CDR3 nucleotides read TGTGCCATCAGTAACCAGCGGGAGGGCCAAGATACGCAGTATTTT. Translated, it gives CAISNQREGQDTQYF.

This clonotype was picked up a small number of times. The rearrangement links TRBV7-2 to TRBJ1-5, with a weak D call TRBD1 (6 bases). The length of the CDR3 is 15 residues. Germline-derived CDR1 and CDR2 are SGHTA and FQGNSA. V lost 1 base, J lost 3 bases, and 10 bases lay in between. In nucleotides, the CDR3 is TGTGCCAGCAGCTTAGTGGGGGCAATCAATCAGCCCCAGCATTTT. Encoded protein: CASSLVGAINQPQHF. Full variable domain (outside the CDR3, taken from reference TRBV7-2 and TRBJ1-5): GAGVSQSPSNKVTEKGKDVELRCDPISGHTALYWYRQSLGQGLEFLIYFQGNSAPDKSGLPSDRFSAERTGGSVSTLTIQRTQQEDSAVYLCASSLVGAINQPQHFGDGTRLSIL.